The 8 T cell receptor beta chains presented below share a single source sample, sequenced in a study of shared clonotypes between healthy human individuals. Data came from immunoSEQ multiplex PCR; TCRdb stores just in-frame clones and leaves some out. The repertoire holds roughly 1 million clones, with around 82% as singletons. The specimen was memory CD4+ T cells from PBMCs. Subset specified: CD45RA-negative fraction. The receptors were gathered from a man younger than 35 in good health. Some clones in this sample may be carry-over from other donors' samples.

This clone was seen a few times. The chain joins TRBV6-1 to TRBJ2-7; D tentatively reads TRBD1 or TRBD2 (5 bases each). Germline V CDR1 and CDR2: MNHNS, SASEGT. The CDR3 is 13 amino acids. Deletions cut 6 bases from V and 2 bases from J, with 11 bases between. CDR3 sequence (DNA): TGTGCCAGCAGGGGGACGGTGGCCTACGAGCAGTACTTC. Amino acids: CASRGTVAYEQYF.

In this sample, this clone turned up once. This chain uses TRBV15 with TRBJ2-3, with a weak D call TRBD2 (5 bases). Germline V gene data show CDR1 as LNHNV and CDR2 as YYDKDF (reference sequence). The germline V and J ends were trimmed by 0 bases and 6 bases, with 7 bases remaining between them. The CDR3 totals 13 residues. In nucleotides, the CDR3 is TGTGCCACCAGCAGAGATAGGAGGGATACGCAGTATTTT. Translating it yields CATSRDRRDTQYF.

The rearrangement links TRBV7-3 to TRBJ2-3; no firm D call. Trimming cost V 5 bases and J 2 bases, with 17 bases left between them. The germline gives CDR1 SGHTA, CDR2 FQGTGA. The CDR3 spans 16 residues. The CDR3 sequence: CASSHSGTMATDTQYF. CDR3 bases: TGTGCCAGCAGCCACTCAGGAACTATGGCCACAGATACGCAGTATTTT. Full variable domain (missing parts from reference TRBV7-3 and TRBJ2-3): GAGVSQTPSNKVTEKGKYVELRCDPISGHTALYWYRQSLGQGPEFLIYFQGTGAADDSGLPNDRFFAVRPEGSVSTLKIQRTERGDSAVYLCASSHSGTMATDTQYFGPGTRLTVL.

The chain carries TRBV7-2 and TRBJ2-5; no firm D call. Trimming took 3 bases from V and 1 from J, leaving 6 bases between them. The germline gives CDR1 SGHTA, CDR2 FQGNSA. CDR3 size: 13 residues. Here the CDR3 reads CASSLNPQETQYF. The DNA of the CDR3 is TGTGCCAGCAGCTTGAACCCCCAAGAGACCCAGTACTTC.

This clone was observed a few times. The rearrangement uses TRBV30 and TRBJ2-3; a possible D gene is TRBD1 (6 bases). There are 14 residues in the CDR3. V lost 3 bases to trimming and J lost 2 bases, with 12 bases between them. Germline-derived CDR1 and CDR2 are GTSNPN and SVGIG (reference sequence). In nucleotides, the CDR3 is TGTGCCTGGAGCCAGGGGAGAGCCACAGATACGCAGTATTTT. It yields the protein CAWSQGRATDTQYF.

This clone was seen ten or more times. CDR3 nucleotides: TGTGCCAGCAGTGAAGTCGCCGGAGGCAGCCAAGAGACCCAGTACTTC. This gives the protein CASSEVAGGSQETQYF. The genes are TRBV2 and TRBJ2-5, with D perhaps matching TRBD2 (5 bases). V was trimmed by 1 base and J by 1 base, leaving 13 bases between them. Looked up from germline, CDR1 is SNHLY and CDR2 is FYNNEI. The CDR3 covers 16 residues.

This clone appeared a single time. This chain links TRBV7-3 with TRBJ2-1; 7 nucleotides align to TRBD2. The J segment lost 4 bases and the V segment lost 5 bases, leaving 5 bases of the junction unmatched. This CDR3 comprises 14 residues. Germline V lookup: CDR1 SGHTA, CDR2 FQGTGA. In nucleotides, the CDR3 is TGTGCCAGCAGCCCCCTGGGACTATACAATGAGCAGTTCTTC. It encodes CASSPLGLYNEQFF.

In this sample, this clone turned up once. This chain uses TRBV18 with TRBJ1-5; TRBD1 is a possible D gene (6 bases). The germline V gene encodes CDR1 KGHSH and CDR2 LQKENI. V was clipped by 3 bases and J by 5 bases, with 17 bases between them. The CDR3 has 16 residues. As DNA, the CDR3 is TGTGCCAGCTCACCGAGGGTGACGGGGGCGGATCAGCCCCAGCATTTT. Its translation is CASSPRVTGADQPQHF. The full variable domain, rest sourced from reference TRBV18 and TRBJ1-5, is NAGVMQNPRHLVRRRGQEARLRCSPMKGHSHVYWYRQLPEEGLKFMVYLQKENIIDESGMPKERFSAEFPKEGPSILRIQQVVRGDSAAYFCASSPRVTGADQPQHFGDGTRLSIL.